This T cell receptor beta chain originates from a study of T cells after yellow fever vaccination. Study context: Fractions of low cell number were prepared using SMART-Seq v4 Ultra Low Input. Broader study findings: Peak timing came faster in the weaker secondary response, day 5 versus 15. Reappearance after the booster was observed for most primary-vaccination clones (around 96% CD4, almost 90% CD8). Contaminating bulk clonotypes could be abundant in FACS-sorted repertoires.

TCRdb fed the 5' RACE reads into MiXCR, producing one record per CDR3 protein. The sample contains some 160,000 distinct CDR3 sequences, 9.3% of which appear only once. This clonotype came up many times. Its antigen is not identified. CDR1 and CDR2 (germline): LNHNV, YYDKDF (reference sequence). V lost 3 bases, J lost 4 bases, and 4 bases stayed unmatched. The CDR3 runs to 14 residues. The material was CD8+ T cells sorted from PBMCs, obtained 45 days after the yellow fever booster vaccination. This sequence joins TRBV15 and TRBJ2-3, with 7 positions matching TRBD2. The sequence derives from a man aged 18 to 35 who received the YFV17D yellow fever vaccine. CDR3 region: CATSSSGHADTQYF. The CDR3 coding sequence is TGTGCCACCAGCAGTAGCGGGCATGCAGATACGCAGTATTTT.